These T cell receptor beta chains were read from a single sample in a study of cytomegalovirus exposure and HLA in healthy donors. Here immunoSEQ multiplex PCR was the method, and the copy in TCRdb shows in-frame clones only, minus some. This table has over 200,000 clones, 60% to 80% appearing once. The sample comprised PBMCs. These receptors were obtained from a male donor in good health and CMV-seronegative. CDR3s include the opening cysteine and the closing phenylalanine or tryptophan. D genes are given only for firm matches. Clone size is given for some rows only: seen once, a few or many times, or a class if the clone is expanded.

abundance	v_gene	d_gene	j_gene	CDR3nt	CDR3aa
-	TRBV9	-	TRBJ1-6	TGTGCCAGCAGCGTAGACAGACCGGATAATTCACCCCTCCACTTT	CASSVDRPDNSPLHF
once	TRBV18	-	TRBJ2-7	TGTGCCAGCTCAATACAGGGTTGGGACGAGCAGTACTTC	CASSIQGWDEQYF
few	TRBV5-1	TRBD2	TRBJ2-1	TGCGCCAGCAGCTCGAGGGATACGGGACTAACCTTCTCCTACAATGAGCAGTTCTTC	CASSSRDTGLTFSYNEQFF
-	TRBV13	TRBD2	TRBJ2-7	TGTGCCAGCAGCTTAGGGACGGGAGGATACGAGCAGTACTTC	CASSLGTGGYEQYF
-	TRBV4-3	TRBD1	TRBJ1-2	TGCGCCAGCAGCCGAGGGACAGGGGGAAACTATGGCTACACCTTC	CASSRGTGGNYGYTF
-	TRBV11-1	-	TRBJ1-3	TGTGCCAGCAGCTCCGGACTTCGAAACACCATATATTTT	CASSSGLRNTIYF
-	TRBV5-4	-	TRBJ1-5	TGTGCCAGCAGCGCAGGGGTTGGAAATCAGCCCCAGCATTTT	CASSAGVGNQPQHF
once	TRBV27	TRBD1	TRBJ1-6	TGTGCCAGCACCTCGACAGGGGGAAAGGTTTCACCCCTCCACTTT	CASTSTGGKVSPLHF
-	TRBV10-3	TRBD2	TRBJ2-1	TGTGCCAGCGGACTAGCGGGAGGAAATGAGCAGTTCTTC	CASGLAGGNEQFF
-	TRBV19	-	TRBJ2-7	TGTGCCAGTAGTTATCTGGACAACTACGAGCAGTACTTC	CASSYLDNYEQYF
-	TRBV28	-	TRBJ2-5	TGTGCCAGCGGGAGGAGGGGGGGAGAGACCCAGTACTTC	CASGRRGGETQYF
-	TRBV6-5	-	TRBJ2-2	TGTGCCAGCAGTCGGACAGCCACCGGGGAGCTGTTTTTT	CASSRTATGELFF
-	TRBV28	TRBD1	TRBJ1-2	TGTGCCAGCAGCCCTACGGACAGGCTATGGGGCTACACCTTC	CASSPTDRLWGYTF
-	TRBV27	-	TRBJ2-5	TGTGCCAGCAGTAGCCTTCTACAAGAGACCCAGTACTTC	CASSSLLQETQYF
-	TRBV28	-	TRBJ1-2	TGTGCCAGCAGTTTAGCCGGGACTGCCACTAACTATGGCTACACCTTC	CASSLAGTATNYGYTF
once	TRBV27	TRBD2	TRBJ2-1	TGTGCCAGCAGTTTGGGCGGGAGGGCCCTCGGGGAGCAGTTCTTC	CASSLGGRALGEQFF
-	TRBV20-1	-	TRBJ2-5	TGCAGTGCCCAAAACCAAGAGACCCAGTACTTC	CSAQNQETQYF
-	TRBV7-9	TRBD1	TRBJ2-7	TGTGCCAGCAGCATTAACACTCCGGGACAGGACTACGAGCAGTACTTC	CASSINTPGQDYEQYF
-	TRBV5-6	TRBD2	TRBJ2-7	TGTGCCAGCGCACTCGGGGGGGGCTCCTACGAGCAGTACTTC	CASALGGGSYEQYF
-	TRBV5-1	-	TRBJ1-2	TGCGCCAGCAGCCCCGCACAGGGTCTGGGTGGCTACACCTTC	CASSPAQGLGGYTF
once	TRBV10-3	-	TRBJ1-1	TGTGCCACTTCTCACCTGGACGGGGACACTGAAGCTTTCTTT	CATSHLDGDTEAFF
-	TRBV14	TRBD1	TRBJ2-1	TGTGCCAGCAGCCACACGGACAGGGGAGGCGAGCAGTTCTTC	CASSHTDRGGEQFF
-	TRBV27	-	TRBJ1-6	TGTGCCAGCAGACCTCGGCGGAGCTCCTATAATTCACCCCTCCACTTT	CASRPRRSSYNSPLHF
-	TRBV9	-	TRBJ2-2	TGTGCCAGCAGCGTAGTAGGGGCCACCGGGGAGCTGTTTTTT	CASSVVGATGELFF
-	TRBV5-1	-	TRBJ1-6	TGCGCCAGCAGCTTGACAGGGACCAGATATAATTCACCCCTCCACTTT	CASSLTGTRYNSPLHF
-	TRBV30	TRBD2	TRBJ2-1	TGTGCCTGGAGTTGGATCGGGGGGGGTGAGCAGTTCTTC	CAWSWIGGGEQFF
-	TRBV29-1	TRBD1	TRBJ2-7	TGCAGCCCTCAGGGGGTCCGCTCCTACGAGCAGTACTTC	CSPQGVRSYEQYF
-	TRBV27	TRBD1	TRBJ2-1	TGTGCCAGCAGTTACCCCGACAGGGTAGGTTGGAATGAGCAGTTCTTC	CASSYPDRVGWNEQFF
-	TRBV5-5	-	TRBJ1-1	TGTGCCAGCAGCTTAAGAGGGACTGAAGCTTTCTTT	CASSLRGTEAFF
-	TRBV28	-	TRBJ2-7	TGTGCCAGCAGTGTCCTCTACGAGCAGTACTTC	CASSVLYEQYF
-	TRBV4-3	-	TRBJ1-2	TGCGCCAGCAGCCAAGCCCAACCGGGAGGGACTAACTATGGCTACACCTTC	CASSQAQPGGTNYGYTF
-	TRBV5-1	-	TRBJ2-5	TGCGCCAGCAGCTTGGAGGAGGGGCAAGAGACCCAGTACTTC	CASSLEEGQETQYF
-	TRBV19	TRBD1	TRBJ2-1	TGTGCCAGTACCCCAATGGGCAGTGCAGGGGGTGAGCAGTTCTTC	CASTPMGSAGGEQFF
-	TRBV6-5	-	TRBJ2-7	TGTGCCAGCAGTTACGGCAGGCCACCCCCCTACGAGCAGTACTTC	CASSYGRPPPYEQYF
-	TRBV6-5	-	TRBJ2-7	TGTGCCAGCAGTAACAGGGATTTCTACGAGCAGTACTTC	CASSNRDFYEQYF
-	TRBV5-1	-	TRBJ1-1	TGCGCCAGCAGCCCCCGGGAGGGTGGGGAAGCTTTCTTT	CASSPREGGEAFF
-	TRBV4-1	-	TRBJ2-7	TGCGCCAGCAGCCAAAACACAGGTGACTACGAGCAGTACTTC	CASSQNTGDYEQYF
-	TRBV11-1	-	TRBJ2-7	TGTGCCAGCAGCTTAGAGGGGGTTTCTGGATTTGGCGAGCAGTACTTC	CASSLEGVSGFGEQYF
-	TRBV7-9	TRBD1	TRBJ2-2	TGTGCCAGCAGCGTCCGGGACAGGGGGCGCGTTCGAAGCGGGGAGCTGTTTTTT	CASSVRDRGRVRSGELFF
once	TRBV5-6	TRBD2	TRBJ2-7	TGTGCCAGCACCCCTCTAGCGGGGTCCTCCTACGAGCAGTACTTC	CASTPLAGSSYEQYF
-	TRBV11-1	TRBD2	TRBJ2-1	TGTGCCAGCAGCTTAGGGACTAGCGATTACAATGAGCAGTTCTTC	CASSLGTSDYNEQFF
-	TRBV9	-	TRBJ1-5	TGTGCCAGCAGCGTCGGACAAGGCAATCAGCCCCAGCATTTT	CASSVGQGNQPQHF
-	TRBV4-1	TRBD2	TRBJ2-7	TGCGCCAGCAGCCAAGCACTAGCGTCGGCCTCCTACGAGCAGTACTTC	CASSQALASASYEQYF
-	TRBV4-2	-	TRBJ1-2	TGTGCCAGCAGCCAAGATCCGGGGGAAGAGTATGGCTACACCTTC	CASSQDPGEEYGYTF
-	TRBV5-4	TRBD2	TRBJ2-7	TGTGCCAGCAGCTTGGGCACTAGCGACTACGAGCAGTACTTC	CASSLGTSDYEQYF
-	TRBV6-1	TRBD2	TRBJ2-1	TGTGCCAGCAGTGCTACGGCGGGGGGGCCCTACAATGAGCAGTTCTTC	CASSATAGGPYNEQFF
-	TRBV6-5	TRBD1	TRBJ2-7	TGTGCCACCAATGACAGGGGCCACGAGCAGTACTTC	CATNDRGHEQYF
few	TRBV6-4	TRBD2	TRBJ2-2	TGTGCCAGCAGTGAAAGCGGGGGGGCCACCGGGGAGCTGTTTTTT	CASSESGGATGELFF
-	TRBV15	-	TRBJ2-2	TGTGCCACCCGCGGTGAGAACACCGGGGAGCTGTTTTTT	CATRGENTGELFF
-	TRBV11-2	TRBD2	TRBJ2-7	TGTGCCAGCAGCCCCCTTTACCCGGGGGGCGAGCAGTACTTC	CASSPLYPGGEQYF
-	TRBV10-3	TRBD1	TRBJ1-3	TGTGCCATCCAAGCCGGGACAGGCTACTCTGGAAACACCATATATTTT	CAIQAGTGYSGNTIYF
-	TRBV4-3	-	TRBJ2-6	TGCGCCAGCAGCCGGGACACCATCTCTGGGGCCAACGTCCTGACTTTC	CASSRDTISGANVLTF
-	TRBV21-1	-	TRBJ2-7	TGTGCCAGCAGTTTATACAGGGTCCCTGAGCCACGGGAGCAGTACTTC	CASSLYRVPEPREQYF
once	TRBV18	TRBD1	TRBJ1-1	TGTGCCAGCTCAATCGGACAGGGAGAGAACACTGAAGCTTTCTTT	CASSIGQGENTEAFF
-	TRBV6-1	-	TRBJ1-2	TGTGCCAGCAGTGAAGCCACCGGAGGGTTCTATGGCTACACCTTC	CASSEATGGFYGYTF
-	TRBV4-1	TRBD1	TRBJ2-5	TGCGCCAGCAGCCTTACCCCCCCAGGGACAGGGCAAGAGACCCAGTACTTC	CASSLTPPGTGQETQYF